This T cell receptor beta chain was identified during a study of cytomegalovirus exposure and HLA in healthy donors. Notes on the study in general: The study dropped some indistinguishable V segments, TRBV6-2 and TRBV6-3 among them. With later analysis, a missense DCLRE1C variant became linked to TCR beta V- and J-gene trimming.

The PCR employed 60 Vbeta primers together with 13 Jbeta primers. Assay: immunoSEQ multiplex PCR; the TCRdb copy retains only in-frame clones and omits some. The sample has under 70,000 clones, 65% to 80% seen once. The CDR3 extends over 18 amino acids. Points on this clone: No antigen is known for it.

The sample was PBMCs. The J gene is TRBJ2-2, the V gene TRBV21-1; the table's D call of TRBD1 was not tested on the DNA. TRBV21-1 is given as a pseudogene. This clonotype originated in a female donor in good health and CMV-seronegative. The DNA of the CDR3 is TGTGCCAGCAGCAACGAAGCCATCCCCGGGACAGACACCGGGGAGCTGTTTTTT. Protein sequence: CASSNEAIPGTDTGELFF.